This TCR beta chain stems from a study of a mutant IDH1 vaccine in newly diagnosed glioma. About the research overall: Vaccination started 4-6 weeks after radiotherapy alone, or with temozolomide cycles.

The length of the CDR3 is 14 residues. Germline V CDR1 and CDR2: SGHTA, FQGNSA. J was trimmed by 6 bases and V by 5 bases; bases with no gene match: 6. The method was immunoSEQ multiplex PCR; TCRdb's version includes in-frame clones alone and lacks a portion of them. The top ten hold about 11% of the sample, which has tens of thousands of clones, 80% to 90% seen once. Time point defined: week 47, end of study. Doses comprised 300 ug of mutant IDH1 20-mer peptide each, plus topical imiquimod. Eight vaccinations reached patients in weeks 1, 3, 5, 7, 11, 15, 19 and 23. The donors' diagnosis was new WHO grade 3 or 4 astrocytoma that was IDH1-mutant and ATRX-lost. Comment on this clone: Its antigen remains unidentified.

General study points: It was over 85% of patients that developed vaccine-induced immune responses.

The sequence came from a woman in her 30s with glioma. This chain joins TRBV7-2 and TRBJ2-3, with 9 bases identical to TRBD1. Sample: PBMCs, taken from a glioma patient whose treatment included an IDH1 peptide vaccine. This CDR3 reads CASSDYRGPDTQYF. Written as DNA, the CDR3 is TGTGCCAGCAGCGACTACAGGGGGCCCGATACGCAGTATTTT.